The clone carrying this T cell receptor beta chain was seen a handful of times. Its antigen remains unknown. The source of the sample is a study of cytomegalovirus exposure and HLA in healthy donors. Study outcomes and limitations: Presence/absence analysis assumed near-uniform sequencing depth across donors. What a later analysis showed was that several of the most significant clusters appeared linked to common viral pathogens. Most TCR sequences were rare, but some public TCRs occurred in many donors.

Each of the donors was a healthy bone marrow donor. CDR3 size: 14 residues. Trimming cost V 3 bases and J 4 bases; bases outside gene matches: 2. CDR1 SGHAT and CDR2 FQNNGV come from the germline V gene. The PCR contained 60 Vbeta and 13 Jbeta primers. Sequencing was performed with immunoSEQ multiplex PCR; in TCRdb, only in-frame clones are kept and a portion is missing. The data contain fewer than 85,000 clones, roughly 70% of them singletons. Sequencing input: PBMCs. This TCR derives from a man aged 60 to 75 in good health and CMV-seropositive. J is TRBJ2-7 and V is TRBV11-2, with 11 bases identical to TRBD2. The CDR3 loop reads CASSFGLAGYEQYF. CDR3 coding DNA: TGTGCCAGCAGCTTTGGACTAGCGGGTTACGAGCAGTACTTC.